These 29 T cell receptor beta chains originate from one sample sequenced in a study of cytomegalovirus exposure and HLA in healthy donors. Profiled with immunoSEQ multiplex PCR; TCRdb holds only in-frame clones, not every one. The table has 200,000 to 250,000 clones, about 88% seen once; the top ten hold more than 10%. The specimen was PBMCs. Source of these receptors: a man between 18 and 29 years old in good health and CMV-seropositive.

This chain connects TRBV14 to TRBJ2-5, with D tentatively TRBD2 (5 bases). The CDR3 contains 13 residues. Germline CDR1 is SGHDN and CDR2 is FVKESK. V was shortened by 4 bases and J by 7 bases, with 13 bases between the two germline ends. The CDR3 spells CASSPDWARTQYF. CDR3 bases: TGTGCCAGCAGCCCGGACTGGGCGAGGACCCAGTACTTC. Drawing the rest from reference TRBV14 and TRBJ2-5, the complete variable domain is EAGVTQFPSHSVIEKGQTVTLRCDPISGHDNLYWYRRVMGKEIKFLLHFVKESKQDESGMPNNRFLAERTGGTYSTLKVQPAELEDSGVYFCASSPDWARTQYFGPGTRLLVL.

This clone was seen a handful of times. This chain joins TRBV2 and TRBJ1-2, with D perhaps matching TRBD1 (5 bases). The germline gives CDR1 SNHLY, CDR2 FYNNEI. V lost 3 bases and J lost 5, with 13 bases in between. This CDR3 has 14 residues. CDR3 bases: TGTGCCAGCAGTGATAGCCAGGGCGCATATGGCTACACCTTC. Amino acid sequence: CASSDSQGAYGYTF.

This chain joins TRBV6-5 and TRBJ1-5, with a possible D match to TRBD1 (6 bases). Germline loops: CDR1 MNHEY, CDR2 SVGAGI. Trimming removed 5 bases at V and 5 bases at J, with 13 bases between. The CDR3 is 14 amino acids. The CDR3 sequence: CASSKQGRDQPQHF. The CDR3 DNA reads TGTGCCAGCAGTAAACAGGGACGGGATCAGCCCCAGCATTTT.

V usage is TRBV2 and J usage is TRBJ2-3; D is undetermined. Between the trimmed V and J ends, which lost 10 bases and 1 base, there was a span of 15 bases. CDR3 size: 14 residues. The V gene's germline CDR1 is SNHLY and CDR2 FYNNEI. The CDR3 reads CANPPGPGTDTQYF. Written as DNA, the CDR3 is TGTGCCAACCCCCCAGGACCCGGCACAGATACGCAGTATTTT.

In its sample, this clone was seen once. The rearrangement joins TRBV30 to TRBJ2-1; D perhaps matches TRBD2 (5 bases). CDR1 is GTSNPN and CDR2 is SVGIG in the germline V gene (reference sequence). The germline V and J ends were trimmed by 0 bases and 8 bases, with 14 bases remaining between them. The CDR3 covers 14 residues. CDR3 sequence reads: CAWSVGGLWYEQFF. The CDR3 DNA reads as TGTGCCTGGAGTGTCGGCGGGCTTTGGTATGAGCAGTTCTTC.

The chain combines TRBV11-2 with TRBJ2-1; no reliable D call. V was pared by 4 bases and J by 10 bases, with 11 bases between. The CDR3 totals 12 residues. Germline CDR1 SGHAT, CDR2 FQNNGV. The DNA of the CDR3 is TGTGCCAGCAGCTATACAGACCCCGAGCAGTTCTTC. Its protein product is CASSYTDPEQFF.

The chain carries TRBV4-3 and TRBJ2-7; TRBD2 aligns across 8 bases. Unmatched junction bases numbered 6, after V lost 3 bases and J lost 2 bases. The CDR3 covers 15 residues. CDR1 and CDR2 from the germline V gene are LGHNA and YSLEER. CDR3 sequence (DNA): TGCGCCAGCAGCCAGTCTACGGGACTAGCCTACGAGCAGTACTTC. Protein sequence: CASSQSTGLAYEQYF.

This clone was observed a single time. The gene calls are TRBV6-1 and TRBJ2-1, with TRBD2 matching 7 bases. V dropped 4 bases and J dropped 11; count of bases not matched to a gene: 8. The CDR3 contains 13 residues. Germline CDR1 and CDR2: MNHNS and SASEGT. The CDR3 sequence is CASSGGGTLKQFF. As DNA, the CDR3 is TGTGCCAGCAGTGGGGGGGGGACCCTCAAGCAGTTCTTC.

The rearrangement uses TRBV11-3 and TRBJ2-2; TRBD2 matches at 8 bases. V lost 4 bases, J lost 3 bases, and 13 bases stayed unmatched. CDR1 SGHNT and CDR2 YENEEA come from the germline V gene. The CDR3 runs 18 residues. CDR3 protein: CASSSTRGAGGHTGELFF. CDR3 DNA sequence: TGTGCCAGCAGCTCAACCCGAGGGGCGGGAGGACACACCGGGGAGCTGTTTTTT.

This clone was counted only a few times. The chain employs TRBV6-4 and TRBJ2-1, with D possibly being TRBD1 (5 bases). The CDR3 runs 13 residues. Germline lookup yields CDR1 MRHNA and CDR2 SNTAGT. Trimming took off 4 bases at V and 5 bases at J, with 9 bases between the two ends. The CDR3 loop reads CASSATANNEQFF. DNA for the CDR3: TGTGCCAGCAGTGCGACAGCAAACAATGAGCAGTTCTTC.

This chain links TRBV13 with TRBJ2-7; a weak D match, TRBD1 (5 bases). CDR3 size: 14 residues. Germline-derived CDR1 and CDR2 are PRHDT and FYEKMQ (reference sequence). V lost 2 bases to trimming and J lost 6 bases, with 14 bases between them. The CDR3 spells CASSLTYRPSEQYF. The CDR3 DNA sequence: TGTGCCAGCAGCTTAACGTACAGGCCGAGCGAGCAGTACTTC.

The chain combines TRBV19 with TRBJ1-1; a possible D gene is TRBD1 (6 bases). Germline CDR1 is LNHDA and CDR2 is SQIVND (reference sequence). The CDR3 is 17 amino acids. With 4 bases removed from V and 1 base from J, the gap between germline ends came to 19 bases. CDR3: CASSTEGHRFSNTEAFF. CDR3 in DNA: TGTGCCAGTAGTACCGAGGGACACCGGTTTTCGAACACTGAAGCTTTCTTT.

This chain joins TRBV6-1 and TRBJ2-7, with 7 bases aligning to TRBD1. J lost 3 bases, V lost 10 bases, and 6 bases had no gene match. CDR3 size: 12 residues. CDR1 is MNHNS and CDR2 is SASEGT in the germline V gene. Written as DNA, the CDR3 is TGTGCCATCTCGGACAGGATCTACGAGCAGTACTTC. Protein sequence: CAISDRIYEQYF.

In nucleotides, the CDR3 is TGTGCCAGCAGCCGAGGGCAGGGGGACTATGGCTACACCTTC. This encodes CASSRGQGDYGYTF. The rearrangement uses TRBV27 and TRBJ1-2, with 7 bases aligning to TRBD1. V was pared by 6 bases and J by 3 bases, with 7 bases of the junction left unmatched. This CDR3 is 14 amino acids long. Looked up from germline, CDR1 is MNHEY and CDR2 is SMNVEV (reference sequence).

The chain recombines TRBV20-1 with TRBJ2-7; tentative D call: TRBD1 (6 bases). The germline V gene has CDR1 DFQATT and CDR2 SNEGSKA (reference sequence). The CDR3 has 11 amino acids. V was pared by 5 bases and J by 4 bases, with 9 bases between. DNA of the CDR3: TGCAGTGCTTTTCAGGGGTACGAGCAGTACTTC. Protein product: CSAFQGYEQYF.

J is TRBJ1-2 and V is TRBV7-9; D not certain. V shed 4 bases and J shed 0 bases, with 18 bases lying between them. CDR1 and CDR2 from the germline V gene are SEHNR and FQNEAQ (reference sequence). The CDR3 contains 17 residues. The CDR3: CASSSQMTRVANYGYTF. CDR3 nucleotide sequence: TGTGCCAGCAGCTCACAGATGACAAGGGTAGCTAACTATGGCTACACCTTC.

V gene TRBV6-6 combines with J gene TRBJ2-7; 9 positions agree with TRBD2. The CDR3 is made up of 15 amino acids. CDR1 and CDR2 (germline): MNHNY, SVGAGI (reference sequence). The junction had 3 bases not matched to a gene; V was cut back by 3 bases and J by 0 bases. In DNA, the CDR3 is TGTGCCAGCAGTTATATAGCGGGAGCCTCCTACGAGCAGTACTTC. It yields the protein CASSYIAGASYEQYF.

This clone appeared a few times. The V gene is TRBV9, the J gene TRBJ1-1, with D tentatively TRBD1 (6 bases). Germline CDR1 and CDR2: SGDLS and YYNGEE. The CDR3 is 12 residues long. Trimming pared 7 bases from V and 3 bases from J, leaving 10 bases between. The CDR3 nucleotides are TGTGCCAGCGGACAGAAAGACACTGAAGCTTTCTTT. Translation: CASGQKDTEAFF.

The CDR3 loop is CASSPREGRYGYTF. The CDR3 coding sequence is TGTGCCAGCAGTCCCCGGGAGGGGCGTTATGGCTACACCTTC. The V and J genes are TRBV6-5 and TRBJ1-2, with D possibly TRBD1 on 5 matching bases. Germline V CDR1 and CDR2: MNHEY, SVGAGI. CDR3 length: 14 amino acids. V lost 5 bases, J lost 5 bases, and 15 bases lay in between.

This clone was seen just once. This chain connects TRBV4-1 to TRBJ2-1; D may be TRBD2 (6 bases). Per the germline V gene, CDR1 is MGHRA and CDR2 is YSYEKL. V dropped 5 bases and J dropped 4 bases, with 18 bases sitting between them. This CDR3 has 16 amino acids. CDR3 amino acids: CASSDPAGKFYNEQFF. CDR3 DNA: TGCGCCAGCAGCGATCCCGCGGGAAAATTTTACAATGAGCAGTTCTTC.

The CDR3 sequence: CASSLWYEQYF. In DNA, the CDR3 is TGTGCCAGCAGCCTATGGTACGAGCAGTACTTC. This sequence joins TRBV5-6 and TRBJ2-7; unclear D gene. V was trimmed by 4 bases and J by 4 bases, leaving 6 bases between them. The length of the CDR3 is 11 residues. Germline V lookup: CDR1 SGHDT, CDR2 YYEEEE.

V usage is TRBV9 and J usage is TRBJ2-3; unclear D gene. V lost 4 bases to trimming and J lost 6 bases, with 12 bases between them. From germline, CDR1 is SGDLS and CDR2 YYNGEE. The CDR3 runs to 13 residues. The CDR3: CASSLREVDTQYF. The CDR3 bases are TGTGCCAGCAGCCTTAGGGAAGTGGATACGCAGTATTTT. Variable domain in full (rest from reference TRBV9 and TRBJ2-3): DSGVTQTPKHLITATGQRVTLRCSPRSGDLSVYWYQQSLDQGLQFLIQYYNGEERAKGNILERFSAQQFPDLHSELNLSSLELGDSALYFCASSLREVDTQYFGPGTRLTVL.

The V call is TRBV2, the J call TRBJ2-7, with D possibly TRBD2 on 6 matching bases. Trimming removed 4 bases at V and 1 base at J, with 11 bases between. The CDR3 sequence is 14 residues long. CDR1 is SNHLY and CDR2 is FYNNEI in the germline V gene. The CDR3: CASSGGIPSYEQYF. In DNA form, the CDR3 reads TGTGCCAGCAGTGGCGGGATACCGTCCTACGAGCAGTACTTC. Drawing the rest from reference TRBV2 and TRBJ2-7, the complete variable domain is EPEVTQTPSHQVTQMGQEVILRCVPISNHLYFYWYRQILGQKVEFLVSFYNNEISEKSEIFDDQFSVERPDGSNFTLKIRSTKLEDSAMYFCASSGGIPSYEQYFGPGTRLTVT.

As to this clone: A far bigger clonotype differs at one base, so this is likely a read error. The chain uses TRBV4-1 and TRBJ2-3, with 9 bases identical to TRBD2. Trimming took 4 bases from V and 0 from J; bases not matched to a gene: 2. This CDR3 spans 15 amino acids. Germline V CDR1 and CDR2: MGHRA, YSYEKL. CDR3 region: CASSRLAASTDTQYF. Here the CDR3 DNA reads TGCGCCAGCAGCCGACTAGCGGCTAGCACAGATACGCAGTATTTT.

This clone was seen more than once but under ten times. The chain joins TRBV4-3 to TRBJ2-7; 7 nucleotides align to TRBD1. Germline lookup yields CDR1 LGHNA and CDR2 YSLEER. V shed 4 bases and J 2 bases; nucleotides not matched to a gene: 11. The CDR3 consists of 16 residues. The CDR3 is CASSPYTTGKAYEQYF. In nucleotides, the CDR3 is TGCGCCAGCAGCCCCTATACGACAGGGAAAGCCTACGAGCAGTACTTC.

This clone was seen once. The V gene is TRBV6-5, the J gene TRBJ1-2; D is unclear. The CDR3 has 14 residues. Germline CDR1 and CDR2: MNHEY and SVGAGI. Deletions cut 6 bases from V and 1 base from J, with 12 bases between. The CDR3 reads CASRFGLFNYGYTF. CDR3 coding DNA: TGTGCCAGCAGGTTCGGACTGTTTAACTATGGCTACACCTTC.

The gene calls are TRBV6-5 and TRBJ2-1; weak D call: TRBD1 (5 bases). CDR1 is MNHEY and CDR2 is SVGAGI in the germline V gene. The V end was cut by 4 bases, the J end by 9 bases, with 10 bases between. CDR3 length equals 12 residues. This CDR3 reads CASSSTGSEQFF. CDR3 sequence (DNA): TGTGCCAGCAGTTCCACAGGCAGTGAGCAGTTCTTC.

This clone was seen once. The chain couples TRBV29-1 to TRBJ1-1; 7 nucleotides agree with TRBD1. This CDR3 contains 15 residues. V was pared by 3 bases and J by 3 bases, with 10 bases of the junction left unmatched. The germline V gene encodes CDR1 SQVTM and CDR2 ANQGSEA. The CDR3 protein is CSVEDWQGGHTEAFF. The CDR3 DNA is TGCAGCGTTGAGGATTGGCAGGGGGGCCACACTGAAGCTTTCTTT. The full variable domain, with the rest looked up from reference TRBV29-1 and TRBJ1-1, is SAVISQKPSRDICQRGTSLTIQCQVDSQVTMMFWYRQQPGQSLTLIATANQGSEATYESGFVIDKFPISRPNLTFSTLTVSNMSPEDSSIYLCSVEDWQGGHTEAFFGQGTRLTVV.

V and J are TRBV7-8 and TRBJ1-3; 7 bases line up with TRBD1. In germline, CDR1 is SGHVS, CDR2 FQNEAQ. CDR3 size: 15 residues. With 2 bases clipped from V and 4 bases from J, the junction kept 5 bases outside the gene matches. CDR3 region: CASSLQGVGGNTIYF. CDR3 bases: TGTGCCAGCAGCTTACAGGGGGTGGGAGGAAACACCATATATTTT.